A selection of T cell receptor beta chains follows, all from one sample in a study of cytotoxic CD8 clonotypes in ibrutinib-treated CLL. Repertoires were generated with immunoSEQ multiplex PCR, while TCRdb's copy carries only in-frame clones and drops some. Here the sample spans some 93,000 clones, around four fifths being singletons. The sample consisted of PBMCs, taken after 12 months of ibrutinib treatment. Receptors were obtained from a human donor with chronic lymphocytic leukemia. Each CDR3 is given with its conserved first and last residue. D genes are given only for firm matches. Where a row states a size, it is once, few, many or the class of an expanded clone; other rows omit it.

v_gene,abundance,j_gene,d_gene,CDR3aa,CDR3nt
TRBV25-1,-,TRBJ2-7,TRBD1,CASSGQGETYEQYF,TGTGCCAGCAGCGGACAGGGAGAGACCTACGAGCAGTACTTC
TRBV27,few,TRBJ1-5,TRBD1,CASSLQGNQPQHF,TGTGCCAGCAGTCTACAGGGGAATCAGCCCCAGCATTTT
TRBV21-1,-,TRBJ1-1,-,CASSKVYEFRAFF,TGTGCCAGCAGCAAAGTCTACGAATTCCGAGCTTTCTTT
TRBV7-9,-,TRBJ2-6,TRBD1,CASSHRDRAVNVLTF,TGTGCCAGCAGCCATAGGGACAGGGCCGTCAACGTCCTGACTTTC
TRBV18,few,TRBJ2-5,TRBD2,CASSPGLAQETQYF,TGTGCCAGCTCACCGGGACTAGCGCAAGAGACCCAGTACTTC
TRBV6-4,-,TRBJ1-1,-,CASRLTENTEAFF,TGTGCCAGCAGGCTGACGGAGAACACTGAAGCTTTCTTT
TRBV7-2,-,TRBJ1-2,TRBD1,CASTPRQGAADGYTF,TGTGCCAGCACGCCTCGCCAGGGGGCCGCGGATGGCTACACCTTC
TRBV5-4,-,TRBJ2-1,TRBD2,CASSFPLAGYNEQFF,TGTGCCAGCAGCTTCCCACTAGCGGGATACAATGAGCAGTTCTTC
TRBV19,-,TRBJ1-5,TRBD1,CASSIGGTGVNQPQHF,TGTGCCAGTAGTATAGGTGGAACAGGGGTCAATCAGCCCCAGCATTTT
TRBV19,once,TRBJ1-2,-,CASSPQQGDYGYTF,TGTGCCAGTAGCCCCCAGCAGGGCGACTATGGCTACACCTTC
TRBV18,many,TRBJ2-7,TRBD1,CASSKGQGSYEQYF,TGTGCCAGCTCAAAGGGACAGGGGTCCTACGAGCAGTACTTC
TRBV28,once,TRBJ2-7,-,CASSLGLPYEQYF,TGTGCCAGCAGTTTAGGACTCCCGTACGAGCAGTACTTC
TRBV29-1,-,TRBJ1-2,-,CSVAITYDGYTF,TGCAGCGTTGCGATAACCTACGATGGCTACACCTTC
TRBV25-1,-,TRBJ1-4,-,CASSGPTNEKLFF,TGTGCCAGCTCAGGGCCAACTAATGAAAAACTGTTTTTT
TRBV5-1,-,TRBJ2-1,-,CASSGLQGNEQFF,TGCGCCAGCAGCGGCCTACAGGGTAATGAGCAGTTCTTC
TRBV28,-,TRBJ2-5,TRBD2,CASSTSGEETQYF,TGTGCCAGCAGTACTAGCGGGGAAGAGACCCAGTACTTC
TRBV2,-,TRBJ2-7,-,CASKVSSYEQYF,TGTGCCAGCAAAGTCAGCTCCTACGAGCAGTACTTC
TRBV10-1,-,TRBJ1-4,TRBD1,CASSESKGGNEKLFF,TGCGCCAGCAGTGAGTCGAAAGGGGGCAATGAAAAACTGTTTTTT
TRBV6-1,-,TRBJ2-5,-,CASSVDSRETQYF,TGTGCCAGCAGTGTGGACTCTAGGGAGACCCAGTACTTC
TRBV27,once,TRBJ2-3,-,CASSLSTGFTDTQYF,TGTGCCAGCAGTTTATCTACAGGGTTCACAGATACGCAGTATTTT
TRBV19,-,TRBJ1-6,-,CASSMQSSYNSPLHF,TGTGCCAGTAGTATGCAGAGCTCCTATAATTCACCCCTCCACTTT
TRBV2,few,TRBJ1-2,TRBD1,CASSRQGSNYGYTF,TGTGCCAGCAGTAGACAGGGATCTAACTATGGCTACACCTTC
TRBV2,-,TRBJ1-1,-,CASSESRGNTEAFF,TGTGCCAGCAGTGAATCCAGGGGGAACACTGAAGCTTTCTTT
TRBV30,-,TRBJ1-2,-,CALQANYGYTF,TGTGCCTTACAGGCGAACTATGGCTACACCTTC
TRBV6-1,-,TRBJ2-7,TRBD2,CASREQGGTSDAYEQYF,TGTGCCAGCAGAGAACAAGGGGGGACTAGCGACGCCTACGAGCAGTACTTC
TRBV25-1,-,TRBJ1-1,-,CASSENGGVSRAFF,TGTGCCAGCAGTGAAAATGGGGGGGTCAGTAGAGCTTTCTTT
TRBV19,-,TRBJ2-5,TRBD1,CASSTLTGAGETQYF,TGTGCCAGTAGTACGCTAACAGGGGCGGGAGAGACCCAGTACTTC
TRBV25-1,-,TRBJ2-5,TRBD1,CASSEDRDQETQYF,TGTGCCAGCAGTGAGGACAGGGATCAGGAGACCCAGTACTTC
TRBV6-4,-,TRBJ1-2,-,CASSDSIGYTF,TGTGCCAGCAGTGACTCGATTGGCTACACCTTC
TRBV18,-,TRBJ2-7,-,CASSPRQVMREQYF,TGTGCCAGCTCACCGAGGCAGGTGATGAGGGAGCAGTACTTC
TRBV10-1,-,TRBJ2-7,-,CASSAGNNYEQYF,TGCGCCAGCAGTGCAGGGAATAACTACGAGCAGTACTTC
TRBV5-4,-,TRBJ1-1,-,CASSAEPGNTEAFF,TGTGCCAGCAGCGCCGAACCCGGGAACACTGAAGCTTTCTTT
TRBV9,-,TRBJ1-2,-,CASSVEQGANYGYTF,TGTGCCAGCAGCGTAGAACAGGGAGCTAACTATGGCTACACCTTC
TRBV29-1,-,TRBJ1-3,TRBD1,CSVHRGLSGNTIYF,TGCAGCGTTCACAGGGGGCTTTCGGGAAACACCATATATTTT
TRBV6-5,-,TRBJ2-5,-,CASSWTRGEWETQYF,TGTGCCAGCAGTTGGACAAGGGGCGAGTGGGAGACCCAGTACTTC
TRBV25-1,-,TRBJ2-7,-,CASSEYKDSGLLF,TGTGCCAGCAGTGAATATAAGGACAGCGGTCTCCTCTTC
TRBV6-6,few,TRBJ1-5,TRBD1,CASSGQGRNQPQHF,TGTGCCAGCAGTGGACAGGGGCGCAATCAGCCCCAGCATTTT
TRBV11-3,-,TRBJ1-2,-,CASSPGEGSNYGYTF,TGTGCCAGCAGCCCAGGGGAGGGATCTAACTATGGCTACACCTTC
TRBV7-9,few,TRBJ2-3,TRBD2,CASSTGTSRDTQYF,TGTGCCAGCAGCACCGGGACTAGCAGAGATACGCAGTATTTT
TRBV2,-,TRBJ2-5,TRBD1,CASKQIGGQGQTQYF,TGTGCCAGCAAACAGATAGGAGGACAGGGACAGACCCAGTACTTC
TRBV5-6,once,TRBJ2-2,TRBD2,CASSLGLAGETGELFF,TGTGCCAGCAGCTTGGGACTAGCGGGGGAGACCGGGGAGCTGTTTTTT
TRBV11-2,-,TRBJ2-3,-,CASSTGVSTDTQYF,TGTGCCAGCAGCACCGGTGTTAGCACAGATACGCAGTATTTT
TRBV11-2,-,TRBJ1-1,TRBD1,CASSRDRRTEAFF,TGTGCCAGCAGCCGGGACAGGAGAACTGAAGCTTTCTTT
TRBV7-2,-,TRBJ2-3,TRBD1,CASSLGTGTDTQYF,TGTGCCAGCAGCCTAGGGACAGGAACAGATACGCAGTATTTT
TRBV30,-,TRBJ2-7,-,CAWTPGLPYEQYF,TGTGCCTGGACCCCGGGGTTGCCCTACGAGCAGTACTTC